This TCR beta chain was sequenced during a study of cytomegalovirus exposure and HLA in healthy donors. The study, taken as a whole, reports: A later analysis showed TCR association rates differing by HLA locus, peaking at DRB1 and lowest at HLA-C. In a later analysis, several top co-occurrence clusters appeared linked to parvovirus B19, influenza, CMV and Epstein-Barr virus. The sole available immune exposure information was CMV serostatus.

The V and J ends lost 3 bases and 2 bases respectively, with 7 bases between them. Germline values: CDR1 SGHTA, CDR2 FQGNSA. This CDR3 is 14 amino acids long. To note about this clone: The antigen remains undetermined.

PCR amplification relied on 60 Vbeta primers (plus 13 Jbeta primers). Original processing notes: Later, 75 million to 100 million unique TCR beta chains were counted in an analysis, and some 10 million of them were shared. The table came from immunoSEQ multiplex PCR; TCRdb's copy has only in-frame clones and leaves some out. The V and J calls and the clone size are those of that table, but D and trimming were determined from the DNA. The data show over 150,000 clones, around 81% seen once. The chain has TRBV7-2 and TRBJ2-2, with D unclear. The source of this sequence is a woman aged 50 to 60 in good health and CMV-seronegative. Sequenced: PBMCs. The CDR3 DNA follows: TGTGCCAGCAGCTTGAGAGGAAACACCGGGGAGCTGTTTTTT. Amino acid sequence: CASSLRGNTGELFF.